The 26 T cell receptor beta chains below were found in one sample sequenced in a study of CD8+ T cells in alopecia areata. Isolated RNA was reverse transcribed into cDNA used as the sequencing template. The method was immunoSEQ multiplex PCR; TCRdb's version includes in-frame clones alone and lacks a portion of them. The table has some 82,000 clones, roughly 47% seen once. Source material: NKG2D-high CD8+ T cells sorted from blood. All receptors come from a human donor with alopecia areata.

This clone has only a few counts. This chain joins TRBV29-1 and TRBJ2-7; D perhaps matches TRBD1 (6 bases). Germline CDR1 is SQVTM and CDR2 is ANQGSEA. Trimming cost V 5 bases and J 3 bases, with 11 bases left between them. This CDR3 has 12 amino acids. The CDR3 loop is CSVQDRSYEQYF. The CDR3, as DNA: TGCAGCGTTCAGGACAGAAGCTACGAGCAGTACTTC.

The chain joins TRBV6-5 to TRBJ2-7; no clear D. Germline CDR1 is MNHEY and CDR2 is SVGAGI. The ends were cut back, 0 bases at V and 6 bases at J, with 9 bases in the middle. The CDR3 has 13 residues. The CDR3 coding sequence is TGTGCCAGCAGTTACTCGACCAACACCGAGCAGTACTTC. This gives the protein CASSYSTNTEQYF.

This clone was recorded a few times. The gene calls are TRBV5-1 and TRBJ2-1, with TRBD2 matching 7 bases. In germline, CDR1 is SGHRS, CDR2 YFSETQ. V trimming: 7 bases; J trimming: 10 bases; junction bases outside the gene matches: 14. This CDR3 is 14 amino acids long. The CDR3 spells CASHTEPASGEQFF. CDR3 nucleotides: TGCGCCAGCCACACCGAACCAGCTAGCGGAGAGCAGTTCTTC.

In this sample, this clone turned up a few times. This chain connects TRBV6-6 to TRBJ2-5; 8 bases are a match to TRBD1. The CDR3 sequence is 15 residues long. With V trimmed by 6 bases and J by 1 base, 7 bases remained unmatched. CDR1 and CDR2 from the germline V gene are MNHNY and SVGAGI (reference sequence). The CDR3 protein is CASRWQGAPQETQYF. The CDR3 nucleotides are TGTGCCAGCAGATGGCAGGGGGCGCCCCAAGAGACCCAGTACTTC.

The V and J genes are TRBV4-1 and TRBJ1-6; D unresolved. V lost 4 bases to trimming and J lost 10 bases, with 11 bases between them. Germline V gene sequence: CDR1 MGHRA, CDR2 YSYEKL. CDR3 length: 13 residues. CDR3 nucleotides: TGCGCCAGCAGCCTCGGGGATGGCTCACCCCTCCACTTT. This encodes CASSLGDGSPLHF.

This clone was seen a handful of times. Here the CDR3 reads CASSLTRGAIEQFF. The CDR3 bases are TGTGCCAGCAGCCTGACTAGAGGAGCGATTGAGCAGTTCTTC. The V and J genes are TRBV14 and TRBJ2-1, with D possibly matching TRBD2 (6 bases). The CDR3 spans 14 residues. CDR1 is SGHDN and CDR2 is FVKESK in the germline V gene. With 4 bases removed from V and 9 bases from J, the gap between germline ends came to 16 bases.

The rearrangement links TRBV30 to TRBJ2-1, with no clear D. The V end lost 2 bases, the J end lost 7 bases, and 3 bases lay between the germline ends. The length of the CDR3 is 10 residues. Germline assignment: CDR1 GTSNPN and CDR2 SVGIG (reference sequence). CDR3: CAWSSNEQFF. The CDR3 region has the DNA TGTGCCTGGAGTTCTAATGAGCAGTTCTTC.

This chain joins TRBV6-5 and TRBJ2-1; the D is unclear. CDR1 and CDR2 (germline): MNHEY, SVGAGI. The CDR3 extends over 14 amino acids. The V end lost 2 bases, the J end lost 7 bases, and 12 bases lay between the germline ends. The CDR3 DNA reads as TGTGCCAGCAGTTACACAGAAGCTGTAAATGAGCAGTTCTTC. This gives the protein CASSYTEAVNEQFF.

Ten or more counts support this clone. The rearrangement uses TRBV28 and TRBJ2-3; D unclear. Germline CDR1 MDHEN, CDR2 SYDVKM. The V end lost 8 bases, the J end lost 1 base, and 16 bases lay between the germline ends. This CDR3 has 15 residues. CDR3 sequence reads: CASSHPIGGTDTQYF. CDR3 in DNA: TGTGCCAGCTCCCACCCAATTGGAGGCACAGATACGCAGTATTTT.

V gene TRBV12-5 combines with J gene TRBJ2-7; perhaps TRBD1 as D (5 bases). Germline values: CDR1 LGHNT, CDR2 FRNRAP. Trimming stripped 8 bases from V and 2 bases from J, with 7 bases between. This CDR3 contains 11 residues. The CDR3 region has the DNA TGTGCTAGTCAGGGTGCCTACGAGCAGTACTTC. Translation gives CASQGAYEQYF.

The chain combines TRBV30 with TRBJ2-1; TRBD1 matches 10 bases. V lost 5 bases to trimming and J lost 7 bases; unmatched junction nucleotides: 8. CDR3 length: 14 amino acids. Looked up from germline, CDR1 is GTSNPN and CDR2 is SVGIG (reference sequence). The CDR3 loop is CAWRQGAWGNEQFF. In DNA, the CDR3 is TGTGCCTGGCGACAGGGGGCCTGGGGGAATGAGCAGTTCTTC.

Only a few counts were recorded for this clone. The chain recombines TRBV12-5 with TRBJ2-7; D is ambiguous. The CDR3 sequence is 11 residues long. Germline V CDR1 and CDR2: LGHNT, FRNRAP. V gave up 5 bases and J gave up 3 bases, with 5 bases separating them. Written as DNA, the CDR3 is TGTGCTAGTGGTGAGTTCTACGAGCAGTACTTC. Translated: CASGEFYEQYF.

This clone was seen a handful of times. This chain connects TRBV18 to TRBJ1-2, with 7 positions matching TRBD1. Trimming cost V 6 bases and J 11 bases; bases outside gene matches: 12. This CDR3 comprises 13 residues. Germline CDR1 KGHSH, CDR2 LQKENI. DNA for the CDR3: TGTGCCAGCTCGCCTCGGGACAGCATTAATTACACCTTC. Protein: CASSPRDSINYTF.

This chain links TRBV4-1 with TRBJ1-2; D remains unclear. Trimming took off 0 bases at V and 5 bases at J, with 10 bases between the two ends. From germline, CDR1 is MGHRA and CDR2 YSYEKL. This CDR3 comprises 14 residues. CDR3 protein: CASSQDWVGYGYTF. CDR3 nucleotide sequence: TGCGCCAGCAGCCAAGATTGGGTTGGGTATGGCTACACCTTC.

The chain is built from TRBV29-1 and TRBJ1-4; 10 nucleotides match TRBD1. J lost 7 bases, V lost 0 bases, and 2 bases had no gene match. This CDR3 contains 14 residues. CDR1 is SQVTM and CDR2 is ANQGSEA in the germline V gene. CDR3 residues: CSVEDGDRGEKLFF. CDR3 in DNA: TGCAGCGTTGAAGATGGGGACAGGGGTGAAAAACTGTTTTTT.

The CDR3 spells CASSKTSGGYYEQFF. The CDR3 DNA follows: TGTGCCAGCAGCAAGACTAGCGGGGGGTATTATGAGCAGTTCTTC. The rearrangement uses TRBV13 and TRBJ2-1; 13 bases line up with TRBD2. CDR3 size: 15 residues. V trimming: 5 bases; J trimming: 8 bases; junction bases outside the gene matches: 6. CDR1 and CDR2 from the germline V gene are PRHDT and FYEKMQ (reference sequence).

The CDR3: CANSELTNYGYTF. In DNA, the CDR3 is TGTGCCAACTCGGAACTGACTAACTATGGCTACACCTTC. The chain employs TRBV2 and TRBJ1-2, with D uncertain. Germline V CDR1 and CDR2: SNHLY, FYNNEI. This CDR3 contains 13 residues. V lost 10 bases to trimming and J lost 0 bases, with 12 bases between them.

Here the CDR3 DNA reads TGTGCCAGCAGTTTAACTGGGACAGGGCCCGCCGAGCAGTACTTC. Its translation is CASSLTGTGPAEQYF. The gene calls are TRBV28 and TRBJ2-7, with TRBD1 identical over 9 bases. The CDR3 runs 15 residues. The germline gives CDR1 MDHEN, CDR2 SYDVKM. V shed 2 bases, J shed 6 bases, and the junction held 8 bases outside the gene matches.

This clone was picked up a small number of times. V gene TRBV29-1 combines with J gene TRBJ2-1, with 7 bases that match TRBD2. Germline-derived CDR1 and CDR2 are SQVTM and ANQGSEA. The CDR3 extends over 14 amino acids. V was clipped by 3 bases and J by 2 bases; unmatched bases: 4. CDR3 amino acids: CSVEAGETYNEQFF. The DNA of the CDR3 is TGCAGCGTTGAGGCGGGGGAAACCTACAATGAGCAGTTCTTC.

This clone was picked up a small number of times. V is TRBV28 and J is TRBJ2-1; 10 bases line up with TRBD2. This CDR3 comprises 15 residues. Germline V gives CDR1 MDHEN, CDR2 SYDVKM. Trimming took 6 bases from V and 6 from J; bases not matched to a gene: 8. The CDR3 reads CASSPSGSISNEQFF. DNA of the CDR3: TGTGCCAGCAGCCCTAGCGGGAGTATTAGCAATGAGCAGTTCTTC.

The chain combines TRBV29-1 with TRBJ2-1, with D hard to call. V was shortened by 5 bases and J by 7 bases, with 15 bases between the two germline ends. Germline CDR1 and CDR2: SQVTM and ANQGSEA. The length of the CDR3 is 13 residues. In nucleotides, the CDR3 is TGCAGCGTTCCGAGGCCAGTACCGAATGAGCAGTTCTTC. The encoded protein is CSVPRPVPNEQFF.

A few counts support this clone. This rearrangement joins TRBV11-3 to TRBJ2-7; TRBD1 agrees at 7 bases. The CDR3 spans 15 residues. With 8 bases clipped from V and 3 bases from J, the junction kept 13 bases outside the gene matches. Germline values: CDR1 SGHNT, CDR2 YENEEA. The CDR3 bases are TGTGCCAGCGGATGGAATCGGGACAGCTTCTACGAGCAGTACTTC. This encodes CASGWNRDSFYEQYF. Combining the CDR3 with reference TRBV11-3 and TRBJ2-7 gives the whole variable domain EAGVVQSPRYKIIEKKQPVAFWCNPISGHNTLYWYLQNLGQGPELLIRYENEEAVDDSQLPKDRFSAERLKGVDSTLKIQPAELGDSAVYLCASGWNRDSFYEQYFGPGTRLTVT.

This clone was observed once. J is TRBJ2-1 and V is TRBV7-8; D possibly corresponds to TRBD2 (6 bases). The CDR3 runs 13 residues. V shed 3 bases and J shed 6 bases, with 9 bases lying between them. Germline V gives CDR1 SGHVS, CDR2 FQNEAQ. This CDR3 is CASSLAGSNEQFF. CDR3 nucleotides: TGTGCCAGCAGCTTGGCCGGGAGCAATGAGCAGTTCTTC.

The CDR3 loop is CASSSHSETQYF. CDR3 in DNA: TGCGCCAGCAGCTCACACTCGGAGACCCAGTACTTC. The chain couples TRBV5-1 to TRBJ2-5, with no clear D. CDR1 and CDR2 from the germline V gene are SGHRS and YFSETQ. The V gene lost 3 bases and the J gene lost 5 bases, with 8 bases spanning the gap. This CDR3 spans 12 amino acids.

The rearrangement uses TRBV7-2 and TRBJ1-2; no definite D call. Germline CDR1 is SGHTA and CDR2 is FQGNSA. Trimming took off 1 base at V and 6 bases at J, with 6 bases between the two ends. CDR3 size: 12 residues. The CDR3: CASSLVLDGYTF. The CDR3 DNA reads TGTGCCAGCAGCTTAGTACTGGATGGCTACACCTTC.

The rearrangement links TRBV10-3 to TRBJ1-1; 8 nucleotides align to TRBD1. The CDR3 consists of 13 residues. The junction had 0 bases not matched to a gene; V was cut back by 5 bases and J by 1 base. Germline assignment: CDR1 ENHRY and CDR2 SYGVKD. CDR3 bases: TGTGCCATCAGTACAGGGGGGAACACTGAAGCTTTCTTT. This sequence encodes CAISTGGNTEAFF.